This is a list of T cell receptor beta chains from one sample in a study of cytomegalovirus exposure and HLA in healthy donors. Profiled with immunoSEQ multiplex PCR; TCRdb holds only in-frame clones, not every one. This sample's table reports fewer than 250,000 clones. The sample consisted of PBMCs. The receptor set was obtained from a woman in her twenties or thirties in good health and CMV-seropositive. Both conserved end residues are part of each CDR3. Each record gives: D gene, J gene, V gene, CDR3 DNA, CDR3 protein. D genes are given only for firm matches.

NA,TRBJ1-4,TRBV11-2,TGTGCCAGCAGCTATCCGGGGATTAATGAAAAACTGTTTTTT,CASSYPGINEKLFF
NA,TRBJ1-2,TRBV28,TGTGCCAGCAGTCCTAGACAGGAACGCTACACCTTC,CASSPRQERYTF
TRBD2,TRBJ2-1,TRBV27,TGTGCCAGCAGTGGGACTAGCGGGGGGGGTGAGCAGTTCTTC,CASSGTSGGGEQFF
NA,TRBJ2-1,TRBV7-9,TGTGCCAGCAGCTTAGAGTTTCGGGTCTCCAATGAGCAGTTCTTC,CASSLEFRVSNEQFF
NA,TRBJ2-1,TRBV2,TGTGCCAGCAGTGATGCAGCGAATGAGCAGTTCTTC,CASSDAANEQFF
NA,TRBJ1-2,TRBV5-1,TGCGCCAGCAGCGAAGGACAGCCTAACTATGGCTACACCTTC,CASSEGQPNYGYTF
TRBD1,TRBJ1-2,TRBV20-1,TGCAGTGTTCAGGGGGGATATGGCTACACCTTC,CSVQGGYGYTF
NA,TRBJ1-2,TRBV29-1,TGCAGCGTGGGCCAGTCCGGGGGACGGGGCTACACCTTC,CSVGQSGGRGYTF
NA,TRBJ2-7,TRBV6-1,TGTGCCAGCAGTGAATCGGAGTTTCGCTACGAGCAGTACTTC,CASSESEFRYEQYF
TRBD1,TRBJ1-2,TRBV6-6,TGTGCCAGCAGCCCTGACAGGGCCTACTCCTATGGCTACACCTTC,CASSPDRAYSYGYTF
NA,TRBJ1-1,TRBV6-1,TGTGCCAGCAGTGAATCCTTCAACCGGGTCTCTGAAGCTTTCTTT,CASSESFNRVSEAFF
TRBD1,TRBJ2-7,TRBV18,TGTGCCAGCTCACCTTCGACAGGGGCCCCCTACGAGCAGTACTTC,CASSPSTGAPYEQYF
NA,TRBJ1-6,TRBV18,TGTGCCAGCTCACCATCGTCCACCAGCTCCTATAATTCACCCCTCCACTTT,CASSPSSTSSYNSPLHF
NA,TRBJ2-7,TRBV13,TGTGCCAGCAGCTTAGTGGGGGCCCTCTCCTACGAGCAGTACTTC,CASSLVGALSYEQYF
NA,TRBJ2-5,TRBV5-4,TGTGCCAGCAGTTCGGACTACCGAGAGACCCAGTACTTC,CASSSDYRETQYF
TRBD2,TRBJ2-2,TRBV4-3,TGCGCCAGCAGCCGGCGACTAGCGAAGAACACCGGGGAGCTGTTTTTT,CASSRRLAKNTGELFF
NA,TRBJ1-3,TRBV4-3,TGCGCCAGCAGCCAAGCCAGGGCAGGCCACTCTGGAAACACCATATATTTT,CASSQARAGHSGNTIYF
TRBD1,TRBJ2-7,TRBV2,TGTGCCAGCAGTGTCGGGACAGGGCTACGTTTTGAGTACTTC,CASSVGTGLRFEYF
TRBD2,TRBJ2-2,TRBV5-1,TGCGCCAGCAGCTTGGACCCTAGCGGGAACACCGGGGAGCTGTTTTTT,CASSLDPSGNTGELFF
NA,TRBJ2-1,TRBV14,TGTGCCAGCAGCCAAGTGGACTACAGGGGATTATTGGACAATGAGCAGTTCTTC,CASSQVDYRGLLDNEQFF
TRBD2,TRBJ2-3,TRBV6-5,TGTGCCAGCAGCTACGGGACTAGCGGGGGGACAGATACGCAGTATTTT,CASSYGTSGGTDTQYF
TRBD1,TRBJ1-3,TRBV7-9,TGTGCCAGCAGCTCAGCAGGACAGGGGGCGTCTAGAAACACCATATATTTT,CASSSAGQGASRNTIYF